This TCR beta chain is drawn from a study of CD8 T cells in Susac syndrome. TEMRA cells were enriched by FACS, while CD8+ and CD4+ T cells were obtained through a negative isolation that was performed magnetically. V gave up 0 bases and J gave up 2 bases, with 11 bases separating them. This CDR3 comprises 16 residues. CDR1 and CDR2 (germline): DFQATT, SNEGSKA (reference sequence). Study-wide results and caveats: Within total CD8+ repertoires, 15 to 20 Susac-specific public clones were found, and within CD8+ TEMRA repertoires, a few.

Reverse transcription used roughly 0.45 to 1 ug RNA and random hexamers. Using its own MiXCR run on the immunoSEQ multiplex PCR reads, TCRdb lists one record per CDR3 protein. The data hold around 90,000 distinct CDR3 sequences, with around 96% observed a single time. A note on this clonotype: Antigen unknown.

This TCR was sampled from a human donor with Susac syndrome. The source material was CD8+ T cells from PBMCs. The chain uses TRBV20-1 and TRBJ1-6, with D possibly TRBD1 on 6 matching bases. CDR3 sequence reads: CSARDFGDTYNSPLHF. The CDR3 nucleotides are TGCAGTGCTAGAGATTTTGGGGACACCTATAATTCACCCCTCCACTTT.